This TCR beta chain is from a study of regulatory T cells in long-lasting Graves disease. The overall study: Graves' patients (newly diagnosed) had been on antithyroid drugs under 3 months.

Study outcomes and limitations: Accuracy may have been reduced by the small sample size.

Noted time point: newly diagnosed GD, antithyroid drugs for less than 3 months. TCR sequences were obtained from RNA taken from PBMCs. A note on this clonotype: The antigen is unknown.

CDR1 and CDR2 from the germline V gene are DFQATT and SNEGSKA (reference sequence). This CDR3 spans 12 amino acids. V dropped 6 bases and J dropped 5 bases, with 13 bases sitting between them. Construction of the TCR beta libraries employed iRepertoire HTBI primers in conjunction with Arm-PCR of CDR3 regions. MiXCR was run by TCRdb on the multiplex PCR reads, yielding one entry per CDR3 protein. The sample has some 490,000 distinct CDR3 sequences, about 12% seen once. Another study also made use of these data, one on T cells in Graves' hyperthyroidism and ophthalmopathy.

The receptor was isolated from a woman aged 25-40 years with Graves disease. This chain links TRBV20-1 with TRBJ2-5; possibly TRBD1 for D (6 bases). The sequenced sample was peripheral blood mononuclear cells (PBMCs), obtained at new diagnosis, from a patient treated with antithyroid drugs. In nucleotides, the CDR3 is TGCAGTGCGCCAGGGGAAGGGGAGACCCAGTACTTC. This sequence encodes CSAPGEGETQYF.